This section outlines one TCR beta chain sequence together with its context. Amplification targeted the TCR beta CDR3 regions, with RNA transcripts as the source material. HTBI primers were employed in first-round RT-PCR, then a second-round multiplex PCR followed. MiXCR, run by TCRdb on the multiplex PCR reads, gives a single entry per CDR3 protein. The data show roughly 610,000 distinct CDR3 sequences, about a fifth seen once. The source of the sample is a study of Graves' ophthalmopathy and Graves' hyperthyroidism. The CDR3 consists of 16 residues. V shed 7 bases, J shed 0 bases, and the junction held 6 bases outside the gene matches. Germline-derived CDR1 and CDR2 are MNHGY and SAAAGT.

J is TRBJ2-7 and V is TRBV6-8, with TRBD2 matching over 13 bases. This receptor was taken from a woman aged 18-29 years with stable Graves' hyperthyroidism. Some clones in this sample may be carry-over from other donors' samples. The sequenced sample consisted of peripheral blood. CDR3 region: CASNGLAGASSYEQYF. CDR3 nucleotides: TGTGCCAGCAATGGACTAGCGGGGGCCAGCTCCTACGAGCAGTACTTC.